This T cell receptor beta chain was recorded in a study of cytomegalovirus exposure and HLA in healthy donors. The PCR used 60 Vbeta and 13 Jbeta primers. Some clones are missing from TCRdb's copy, which holds only in-frame ones; the method was immunoSEQ multiplex PCR. The table records about 160,000 clones, around 90% of them present only once. This CDR3 has 17 residues. The trim removed 5 bases at V and 5 bases at J, leaving 13 bases unmatched. Germline CDR1 is LNHDA and CDR2 is SQIVND (reference sequence). A remark on this clone: The antigen is not known.

Broader study findings: It was 150 to 200 TCR beta chains that were listed as cytomegalovirus-associated. Some V segments could not be told apart, so they were left out, TRBV6-2 and TRBV6-3 among them. Specificity of a few CMV-associated chains for CMV antigens was verified in vitro. Earlier analysis looked at TCR beta V segments, and most were productive about 87% or about 30% of the time.

The V and J genes are TRBV19 and TRBJ2-3; 10 nucleotides align to TRBD2. Sequenced input: PBMCs. This receptor was taken from a woman between 25 and 40 years old in good health and CMV-seronegative. The CDR3 nucleotides are TGTGCCAGTAGTGCCTGGGGAAGCGGGGGGGCGGGAGATACGCAGTATTTT. This encodes CASSAWGSGGAGDTQYF.